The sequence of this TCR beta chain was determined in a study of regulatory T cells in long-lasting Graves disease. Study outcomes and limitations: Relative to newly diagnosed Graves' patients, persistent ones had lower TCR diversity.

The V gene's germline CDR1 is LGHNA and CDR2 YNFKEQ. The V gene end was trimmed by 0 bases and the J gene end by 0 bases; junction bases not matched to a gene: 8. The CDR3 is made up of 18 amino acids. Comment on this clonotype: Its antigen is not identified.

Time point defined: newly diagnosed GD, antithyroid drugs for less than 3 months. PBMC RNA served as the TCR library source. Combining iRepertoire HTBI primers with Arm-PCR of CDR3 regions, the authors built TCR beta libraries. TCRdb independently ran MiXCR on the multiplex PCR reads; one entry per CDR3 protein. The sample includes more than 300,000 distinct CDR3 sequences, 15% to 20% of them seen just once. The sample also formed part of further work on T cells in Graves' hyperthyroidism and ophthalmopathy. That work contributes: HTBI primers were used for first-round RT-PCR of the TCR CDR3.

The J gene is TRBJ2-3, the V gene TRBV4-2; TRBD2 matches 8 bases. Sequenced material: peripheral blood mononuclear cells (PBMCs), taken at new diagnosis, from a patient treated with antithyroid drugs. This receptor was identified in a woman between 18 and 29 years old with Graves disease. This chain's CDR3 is CASSQEGSGSYSTDTQYF. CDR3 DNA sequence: TGTGCCAGCAGCCAAGAAGGGAGCGGGAGCTATAGCACAGATACGCAGTATTTT.